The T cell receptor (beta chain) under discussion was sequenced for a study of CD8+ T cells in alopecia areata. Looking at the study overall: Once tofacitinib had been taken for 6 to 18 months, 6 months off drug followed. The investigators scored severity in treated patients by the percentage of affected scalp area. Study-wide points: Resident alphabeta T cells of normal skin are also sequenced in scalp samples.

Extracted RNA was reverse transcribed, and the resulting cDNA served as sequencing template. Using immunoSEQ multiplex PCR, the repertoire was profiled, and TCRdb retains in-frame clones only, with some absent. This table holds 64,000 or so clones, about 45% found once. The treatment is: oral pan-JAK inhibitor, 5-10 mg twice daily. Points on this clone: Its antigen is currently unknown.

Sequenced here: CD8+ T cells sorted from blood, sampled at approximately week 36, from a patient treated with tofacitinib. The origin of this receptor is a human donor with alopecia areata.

CDR3 residues: CSVEFDRGPYGYTF. DNA for the CDR3: TGCAGCGTCGAATTTGACAGGGGGCCCTATGGCTACACCTTC. The chain recombines TRBV29-1 with TRBJ1-2; TRBD1 matches 10 bases. V was clipped by 6 bases and J by 4 bases; unmatched bases: 8. CDR3 length: 14 residues. Germline-derived CDR1 and CDR2 are SQVTM and ANQGSEA.